This record covers a single TCR beta chain. This sample was included in a study of control samples from healthy donors and cancer patients. Assay used: immunoSEQ multiplex PCR; TCRdb lists only in-frame clones, some missing. The sample includes 130,000 or so clones, approximately 90% of them seen just once. The CDR3 sequence is 14 residues long. V was pared by 5 bases and J by 4 bases, with 0 bases of the junction left unmatched. Looked up from germline, CDR1 is SGHDT and CDR2 is YYEEEE. This chain connects TRBV5-6 to TRBJ2-2; 12 bases agree with TRBD1. This clonotype was obtained from a woman in her 50s in good health. Input material: blood. CDR3 residues: CASRGQGATGELFF. The CDR3 nucleotides are TGTGCCAGCAGGGGACAGGGGGCCACCGGGGAGCTGTTTTTT.